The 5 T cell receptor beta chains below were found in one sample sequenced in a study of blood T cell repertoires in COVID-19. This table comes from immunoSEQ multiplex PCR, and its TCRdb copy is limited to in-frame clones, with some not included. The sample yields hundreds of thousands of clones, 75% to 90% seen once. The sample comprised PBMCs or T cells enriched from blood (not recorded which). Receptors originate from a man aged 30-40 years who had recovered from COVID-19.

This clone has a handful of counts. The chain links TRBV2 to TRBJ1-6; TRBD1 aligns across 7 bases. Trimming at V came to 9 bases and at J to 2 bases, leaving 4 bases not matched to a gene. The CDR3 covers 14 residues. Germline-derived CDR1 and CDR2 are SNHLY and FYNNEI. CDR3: CASTGTAYNSPLHF. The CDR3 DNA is TGTGCCAGTACCGGGACAGCCTATAATTCACCCCTCCACTTT.

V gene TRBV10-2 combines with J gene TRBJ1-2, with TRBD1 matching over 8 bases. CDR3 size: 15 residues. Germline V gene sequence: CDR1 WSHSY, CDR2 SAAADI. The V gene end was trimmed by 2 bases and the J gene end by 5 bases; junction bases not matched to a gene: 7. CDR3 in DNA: TGCGCCAGCAGTGAGATGGGCAGGGGGCTTTATGGCTACACCTTC. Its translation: CASSEMGRGLYGYTF.

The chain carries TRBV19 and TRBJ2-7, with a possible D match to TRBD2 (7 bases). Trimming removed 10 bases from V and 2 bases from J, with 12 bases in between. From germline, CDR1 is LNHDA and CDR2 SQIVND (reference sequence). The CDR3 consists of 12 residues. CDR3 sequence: CATDSGTYEQYF. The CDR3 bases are TGTGCCACGGACAGCGGGACCTACGAGCAGTACTTC.

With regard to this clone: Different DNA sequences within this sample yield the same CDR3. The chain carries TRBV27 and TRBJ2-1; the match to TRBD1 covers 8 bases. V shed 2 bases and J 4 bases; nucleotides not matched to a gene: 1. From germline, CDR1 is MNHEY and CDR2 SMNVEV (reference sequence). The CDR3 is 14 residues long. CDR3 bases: TGTGCCAGCAGTTTAGGGACAGGTTACAATGAGCAGTTCTTC. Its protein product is CASSLGTGYNEQFF.

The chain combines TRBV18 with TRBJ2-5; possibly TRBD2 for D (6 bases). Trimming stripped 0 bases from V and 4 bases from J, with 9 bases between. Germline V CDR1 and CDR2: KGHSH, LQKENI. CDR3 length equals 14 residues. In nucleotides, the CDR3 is TGTGCCAGCTCACCACCGACTAGTTTAGAGACCCAGTACTTC. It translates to CASSPPTSLETQYF.